This T cell receptor (beta chain) comes out of a study of blood T cells in healthy people across ages. The CDR3 runs to 13 residues. Between the trimmed V and J ends, which lost 3 bases and 11 bases, there was a span of 16 bases. This clonotype appeared a single time. Primers used in a second PCR of about 6 to 11 cycles were a sample-barcoded 5' primer and a J-beta primer mix. TCRdb analysed the 5' RACE reads with MiXCR anew, one entry per CDR3 protein. The sample has some 750,000 distinct CDR3 sequences; 22% are singletons. The rearrangement joins TRBV12-3 or TRBV12-4 to TRBJ2-5, with D maybe TRBD2 (5 bases). Sequences were obtained from blood. The receptor was isolated from a man in his sixties or seventies in good health. The CDR3 sequence is CASSFTRNNEQYF. The CDR3, as DNA: TGTGCCAGCAGTTTCACTAGGAACAATGAGCAGTACTTC.